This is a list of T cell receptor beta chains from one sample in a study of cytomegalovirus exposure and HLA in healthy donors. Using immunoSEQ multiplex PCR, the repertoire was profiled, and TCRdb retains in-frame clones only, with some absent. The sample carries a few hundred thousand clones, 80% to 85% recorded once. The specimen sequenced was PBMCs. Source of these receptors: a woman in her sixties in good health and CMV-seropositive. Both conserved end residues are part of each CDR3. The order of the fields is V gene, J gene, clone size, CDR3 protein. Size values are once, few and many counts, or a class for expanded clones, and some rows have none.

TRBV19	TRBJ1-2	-	CASSSGQGVLNYGYTF
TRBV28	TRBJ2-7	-	CASIYAGLTYEQYF
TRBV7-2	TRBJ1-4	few	CASSLEAGHIMKKLFF
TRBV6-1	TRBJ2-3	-	CASSEWAGAEPDTQYF
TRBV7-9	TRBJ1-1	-	CASSLTGQPEAFF
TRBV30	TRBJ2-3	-	CAWSRGAGGSTDTQYF
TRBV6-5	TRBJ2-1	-	CASAGPHNEQFF
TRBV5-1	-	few	CASRTIPSGSYEQYF
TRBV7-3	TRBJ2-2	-	CASSLWAGTGDTGELFF
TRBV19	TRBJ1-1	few	CASTDDTLNTEAFF
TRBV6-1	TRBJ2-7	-	CASSSLGGSSYEQYF
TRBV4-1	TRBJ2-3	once	CASSNPTAGRRADTQYF
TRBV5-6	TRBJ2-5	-	CASSFPPGGIRQETQYF
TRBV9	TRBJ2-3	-	CASSDRPGLGATDTQYF
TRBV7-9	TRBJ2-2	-	CASSLGQSTGELFF
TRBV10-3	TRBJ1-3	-	CAHSRGSGNTIYF
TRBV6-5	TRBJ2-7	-	CASSPIASSYEQYF
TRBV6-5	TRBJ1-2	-	CASSLQGARGYTF
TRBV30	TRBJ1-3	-	CAWSVFFGQGGGNTIYF
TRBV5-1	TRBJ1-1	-	CASSLWPQANTEAFF
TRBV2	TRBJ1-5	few	CASTSGGGNQPQHF
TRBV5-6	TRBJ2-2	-	CASSSPPGRGTGELFF